Listed below are T cell receptor beta chains from one sample, sequenced in a study of spatial heterogeneity in lung cancer. In TCRdb, the 5' RACE reads were re-called with MiXCR into one record per CDR3 protein. In the table there are 55,000 to 75,000 distinct CDR3 sequences, around 8.9% of which are singletons. The sequenced sample was PBMCs, obtained at follow-up. The receptors were sampled from a female donor with early-stage non-small cell lung cancer. Both conserved end residues are part of each CDR3. D genes are given only for firm matches. Where a row states a size, it is once, few, many or the class of an expanded clone; other rows omit it.

>TRBV5-5|14|TRBJ2-6|.|few
TGTGCCAGCAGCTTAAGGGCGAGGACCAACGTCCTGACTTTC
CASSLRARTNVLTF
>TRBV12-3/TRBV12-4|16|TRBJ2-3|TRBD1|.
TGTGCCAGCACCGGACAGGGTACTAGCAGAACAGATACGCAGTATTTT
CASTGQGTSRTDTQYF
>TRBV5-4|14|TRBJ2-1|TRBD2|few
TGTGCCAGCAGACGGACTAGCGGGGGGCATGAGCAGTTCTTC
CASRRTSGGHEQFF
>TRBV7-9|13|TRBJ1-1|.|.
TGTGCCAGCAGCTCCATCAGGGACACTGAAGCTTTCTTT
CASSSIRDTEAFF
>TRBV5-1|13|TRBJ1-1|.|many
TGCGCCAGCAGCTTCGCAGGGGACACTGAAGCTTTCTTT
CASSFAGDTEAFF
>TRBV7-8|16|TRBJ2-1|TRBD2|.
TGTGCCAGCAGCTCCCAGGTGACTAGCGGGTACAATGAGCAGTTCTTC
CASSSQVTSGYNEQFF
>TRBV19|15|TRBJ2-7|TRBD2|many
TGTGCCAGTAGTATGCAGCGGGAGAAATACTACGAGCAGTACTTC
CASSMQREKYYEQYF
>TRBV5-1|14|TRBJ2-7|TRBD1|many
TGCGCCAGCAGCCACCGGACAGGGCAGGACGAGCAGTACTTC
CASSHRTGQDEQYF
>TRBV13|18|TRBJ2-1|TRBD2|.
TGTGCCAGCAGCTTTAGGACTAGCGGGGCTAGCTCCTACAATGAGCAGTTCTTC
CASSFRTSGASSYNEQFF
>TRBV12-2|15|TRBJ1-4|.|.
TGTGCAAGTCGCTTAGAGACGGTCCTTAGTGAAAAACTGTTTTTT
CASRLETVLSEKLFF
>TRBV11-2|16|TRBJ1-2|.|many
TGTGCCAGCAGCTTAGCAAGCGGCCCGTCCCGTGGAGGCTACACCTTC
CASSLASGPSRGGYTF
>TRBV7-8|15|TRBJ2-2|.|many
TGTGCCAGCAGCTTTTCGAGCCAGGGCGCCGGGGAGCTGTTTTTT
CASSFSSQGAGELFF
>TRBV20-1|14|TRBJ1-3|.|many
TGCAGTGCTACCGACGGAGCCTCTGGAAACACCATATATTTT
CSATDGASGNTIYF
>TRBV5-1|15|TRBJ2-3|TRBD2|many
TGCGCCAGCGCGCGGGGGGTCGAAAGCACAGATACGCAGTATTTT
CASARGVESTDTQYF
>TRBV4-2|15|TRBJ2-5|TRBD2|many
TGTGCCAGCAGCCAAGGGCGAAGCGGGAGGGAGACCCAGTACTTC
CASSQGRSGRETQYF
>TRBV20-1|14|TRBJ2-7|TRBD2|.
TGCAGTGCTAGCCGCGGGGGATCGAGGGACGAGCAGTACTTC
CSASRGGSRDEQYF
>TRBV2|13|TRBJ2-5|.|.
TGTGCCAGCAAGGGCCAAAACGAAGAGACCCAGTACTTC
CASKGQNEETQYF
>TRBV20-1|13|TRBJ1-5|.|few
TGCAGTGCCGACCCTGACGGGAATCAGCCCCAGCATTTT
CSADPDGNQPQHF
>TRBV9|15|TRBJ2-1|.|many
TGTGCCAGCAGCCCACGACAGGTACTTGGCAATGAGCAGTTCTTC
CASSPRQVLGNEQFF
>TRBV7-8|15|TRBJ2-1|TRBD2|many
TGTGCCAGCAGCTCCCTGACTAGCGGGAGTATTCTTCAGTTCTTC
CASSSLTSGSILQFF
>TRBV27|15|TRBJ2-1|.|few
TGTGCCAGCAGTTTGAGCGGAGGCTCCTACAATGAGCAGTTCTTC
CASSLSGGSYNEQFF
>TRBV5-4|15|TRBJ2-5|TRBD2|.
TGTGCCAGCAGCTTCGAGGCGGGAGGCGGGGAGACCCAGTACTTC
CASSFEAGGGETQYF
>TRBV5-1|16|TRBJ2-7|TRBD1|.
TGCGCCAGCAGCTTTCTCGGTCAGGACAGGGGCTACGAGCAGTACTTC
CASSFLGQDRGYEQYF
>TRBV5-1|15|TRBJ1-5|.|many
TGCGCCAGCAGCTTGGGAGCAGGGGGCAATCAGCCCCAGCATTTT
CASSLGAGGNQPQHF
>TRBV27|10|TRBJ2-1|.|many
TGTGCCAGCAGGGTCAATGAGCAGTTCTTC
CASRVNEQFF
>TRBV5-1|14|TRBJ2-5|.|many
TGCGCCAGCAGCCCGACAACGTACCAAGAGACCCAGTACTTC
CASSPTTYQETQYF
>TRBV12-3/TRBV12-4|16|TRBJ1-1|.|many
TGTGCCAGCAGTCCAGTTGGTTCGCTCTTCAGCACTGAAGCTTTCTTT
CASSPVGSLFSTEAFF
>TRBV18|14|TRBJ1-1|.|many
TGTGCCAGCTCCCGCGGGACGGTGAACACTGAAGCTTTCTTT
CASSRGTVNTEAFF
>TRBV29-1|13|TRBJ1-5|.|many
TGCAGCGTGCGCGAACAGGATAATCAGCCCCAGCATTTT
CSVREQDNQPQHF
>TRBV10-3|14|TRBJ1-5|TRBD1|many
TGTGCCATGGGGCCAGGGGGCGCAGGACAGCCCCAGCATTTT
CAMGPGGAGQPQHF
>TRBV7-9|16|TRBJ2-3|.|many
TGTGCCAGCAGCCACTCCCCAGCGGTGAGCACAGATACGCAGTATTTT
CASSHSPAVSTDTQYF
>TRBV6-5|11|TRBJ1-1|.|.
TGTGCCAGCACCTCAATTAACGGGGCTTTCTTT
CASTSINGAFF
>TRBV19|12|TRBJ2-3|.|.
TGTGCCAGTAGTATTATGGGTAATACGCAGTATTTT
CASSIMGNTQYF
>TRBV11-1|12|TRBJ2-7|.|many
TGTGCCAGCAGCCCCAGGAGGTACGAGCAGTACTTC
CASSPRRYEQYF
>TRBV5-1|11|TRBJ2-5|.|.
TGCGCCAGCTACCAGGGAGTGACCCAGTACTTC
CASYQGVTQYF
>TRBV4-2|15|TRBJ2-5|.|many
TGTGCCAGCAGCCAGGGGGACTTCGAGGGAGAGACCCAGTACTTC
CASSQGDFEGETQYF
>TRBV30|19|TRBJ2-3|TRBD2|few
TGTGCCTGGAGTGGTTCGACTGAAGGACTAGCGGGATTGGGGGATACGCAGTATTTT
CAWSGSTEGLAGLGDTQYF
>TRBV20-1|13|TRBJ1-3|.|.
TGCAGTGCCATACAGGGAGCCGGAAACACCATATATTTT
CSAIQGAGNTIYF
>TRBV11-2|15|TRBJ2-1|.|few
TGTGCCAGCAGCTTTTCCGGCGGGACCTACAATGAGCAGTTCTTC
CASSFSGGTYNEQFF
>TRBV5-1|14|TRBJ2-7|TRBD2|many
TGCGCCAGCAGCTCTCCGGGACTAGCGGCCGAGCAGTACTTC
CASSSPGLAAEQYF
>TRBV4-2|15|TRBJ2-3|.|many
TGTGCCAGCAGCCAAGGACTAGTAGGCGCAGATACGCAGTATTTT
CASSQGLVGADTQYF
>TRBV27|14|TRBJ2-2|.|.
TGTGCCAGCCAAACCAGGGGAGGCACCGGGGAGCTGTTTTTT
CASQTRGGTGELFF
>TRBV7-9|12|TRBJ1-6|.|many
TGTGCCAGCAGCTTTTCTAATTCACCCCTCCACTTT
CASSFSNSPLHF
>TRBV12-3/TRBV12-4|16|TRBJ2-7|TRBD2|many
TGTGCCAGCAGTAGAACTAGCGGGAGGGCCCGATACGAGCAGTACTTC
CASSRTSGRARYEQYF
>TRBV10-1|17|TRBJ2-7|.|many
TGCGCCACCAACCTTGGTCCGTGTTGGACAACTGCTTACGAGCAGTACTTC
CATNLGPCWTTAYEQYF
>TRBV27|17|TRBJ2-3|TRBD2|many
TGTGCCAGCAGTGGTAGGACTAGCGGGAGGTTCTCAGATACGCAGTATTTT
CASSGRTSGRFSDTQYF
>TRBV2|13|TRBJ2-1|TRBD2|many
TGTGCCAGCAGGGGGGCTAGCGGGATTGAGCAGTTCTTC
CASRGASGIEQFF
>TRBV7-3|12|TRBJ1-1|.|many
TGTGCCAGCAGCTCCCCGGGGGGGGAAGCTTTCTTT
CASSSPGGEAFF
>TRBV9|17|TRBJ1-4|TRBD1|many
TGTGCCAGCAGCACTGGGACAGGGGGATCAACTAATGAAAAACTGTTTTTT
CASSTGTGGSTNEKLFF
>TRBV15|12|TRBJ1-1|.|few
TGTGCCACCAGCAACAGACCTAGAGAGGCTTTCTTT
CATSNRPREAFF
>TRBV5-1|14|TRBJ1-2|TRBD1|few
TGCGCCAGCAGCGTGGACAGGGCTAACTATGGCTACACCTTC
CASSVDRANYGYTF
>TRBV19|15|TRBJ1-1|.|few
TGTGCCAGTAGTATACGGGGCAGGGCGGGATCTGAAGCTTTCTTT
CASSIRGRAGSEAFF
>TRBV20-1|12|TRBJ2-5|TRBD1|many
TGCAGTGCCGGGACAGATCAAGAGACCCAGTACTTC
CSAGTDQETQYF
>TRBV5-1|14|TRBJ2-5|.|many
TGCGCCAGCAGCTTGGCCGGTAGATTGGAGACCCAGTACTTC
CASSLAGRLETQYF
>TRBV7-9|14|TRBJ1-2|.|many
TGTGCCAGCAGCCCTGACGTTAATAGCTATGGCTACACCTTC
CASSPDVNSYGYTF